Sequencing of this T cell receptor beta chain was carried out in a study of CD8 T cells in Susac syndrome (dated by TCRdb to between 2019 and 2020). In terms of the full investigation: Among the Susac syndrome patients who were sequenced, clinically active disease was present in more than 5 and clinical remission was observed in fewer than 10. Repertoire sequencing was used to test whether CD8+ T cell activation and differentiation in Susac syndrome was antigen driven. At blood withdrawal, Susac syndrome patients were either therapy-naive, taking corticosteroids (in some cases with IVIg as well), or taking IVIg alone.

Peripheral blood CD8+ and CD4+ T cells from healthy donors, Susac syndrome patients and multiple sclerosis patients were profiled using high-throughput TCR beta sequencing. Susac syndrome patients met recently defined diagnostic criteria for definite or probable disease. Bulk CD8+ and CD4+ T cells were purified magnetically by negative isolation, whereas CD8+ TEMRA cells were enriched by FACS. Blood was collected in EDTA tubes and processed within 24 hours, with PBMCs isolated through density gradient centrifugation. PBMCs destined for TCR sequencing were cryopreserved in liquid nitrogen and later thawed in a 37 °C water bath. A purity of at least 90% was achieved for sorted or isolated CD4+, CD8+ and CD8+ TEMRA cells. Comment on this clonotype: What antigen it recognizes has not been identified. Qualities for individual bases were not recorded, and no much larger clone is one base off.

RNA was extracted using the RNeasy kit, and about 0.45 to 1 ug of the RNA was reverse transcribed with random hexamers. The immunoSEQ multiplex PCR assay, covering 54 Vbeta and 13 Jbeta segments, was used to amplify TCR beta CDR3 regions. To correct PCR amplification bias, a synthetic template baseline was used for both primer optimization and computational correction. The paper's data handling went like this. Reads were annotated to V, D and J genes according to IMGT and were analyzed with immunoSEQ Analyzer, with only productive sequences retained. Clonality was computed as one minus Shannon entropy normalized by log2 of the number of productive unique sequences. For each patient and control, public and private clones were evaluated among the 100 most prevalent clones. A clone was defined as Susac-specific if it was absent from the healthy and MS cohorts, from over a thousand published viral clones and from other ImmuneACCESS disease sequences. TCRdb reworked the public reads: Q25 trimming with fastp, MiXCR clone assembly, productive beta chains retained. Every CDR3 protein is listed once, alongside the most common genes and DNA of its rows. Clone size and V and J calls follow TCRdb, not the original study. The sample profile shows 150,000 to 200,000 distinct CDR3 sequences; under 95% of them were found once. The ten most abundant clones make up approximately 0.11% of the sample.

As encoded in the germline V gene, CDR1 is SNHLY while CDR2 is FYNNEI. The CDR3 measures 15 amino acids from cysteine to phenylalanine. The CDR3 DNA has 45 bases and is translated from base 1. V gives up 6 bases and J gives up 4 bases, and the segment between their germline ends measures 13 bases. Paper-wide results and their limitations: The CD4+ T cell repertoire of patients with Susac syndrome showed no detectable clonal expansion. The study acknowledged that relatively few individuals were included in the TCR sequencing and HLA analysis.

The V gene is TRBV2 and the J gene is TRBJ2-6; 6 matching bases give a weak D call of TRBD1. The sequencing input was CD4+ T cells from PBMCs. This clonotype was sampled from a human donor with Susac syndrome. CDR3 sequence: CASSTQGSGANVLTF. The DNA is as follows: TGTGCCAGCAGCACACAGGGCTCCGGGGCCAACGTCCTGACTTTC.